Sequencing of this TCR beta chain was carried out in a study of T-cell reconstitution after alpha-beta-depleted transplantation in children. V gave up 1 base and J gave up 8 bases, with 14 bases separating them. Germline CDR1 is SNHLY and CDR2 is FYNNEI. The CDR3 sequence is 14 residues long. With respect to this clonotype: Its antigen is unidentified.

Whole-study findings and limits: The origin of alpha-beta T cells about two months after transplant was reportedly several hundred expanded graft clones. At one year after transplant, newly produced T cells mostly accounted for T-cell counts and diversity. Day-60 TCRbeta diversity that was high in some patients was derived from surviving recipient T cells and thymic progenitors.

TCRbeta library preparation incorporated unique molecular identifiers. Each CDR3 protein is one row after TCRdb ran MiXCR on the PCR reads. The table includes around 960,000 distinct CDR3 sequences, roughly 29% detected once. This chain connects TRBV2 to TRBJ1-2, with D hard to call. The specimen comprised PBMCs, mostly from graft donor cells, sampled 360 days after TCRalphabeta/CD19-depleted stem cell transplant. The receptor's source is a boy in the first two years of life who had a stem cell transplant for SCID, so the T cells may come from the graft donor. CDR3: CASSEGPPGTGYTF. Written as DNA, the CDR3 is TGTGCCAGCAGTGAAGGTCCTCCCGGCACAGGCTACACCTTC. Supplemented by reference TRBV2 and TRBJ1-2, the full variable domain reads EPEVTQTPSHQVTQMGQEVILRCVPISNHLYFYWYRQILGQKVEFLVSFYNNEISEKSEIFDDQFSVERPDGSNFTLKIRSTKLEDSAMYFCASSEGPPGTGYTFGSGTRLTVV.